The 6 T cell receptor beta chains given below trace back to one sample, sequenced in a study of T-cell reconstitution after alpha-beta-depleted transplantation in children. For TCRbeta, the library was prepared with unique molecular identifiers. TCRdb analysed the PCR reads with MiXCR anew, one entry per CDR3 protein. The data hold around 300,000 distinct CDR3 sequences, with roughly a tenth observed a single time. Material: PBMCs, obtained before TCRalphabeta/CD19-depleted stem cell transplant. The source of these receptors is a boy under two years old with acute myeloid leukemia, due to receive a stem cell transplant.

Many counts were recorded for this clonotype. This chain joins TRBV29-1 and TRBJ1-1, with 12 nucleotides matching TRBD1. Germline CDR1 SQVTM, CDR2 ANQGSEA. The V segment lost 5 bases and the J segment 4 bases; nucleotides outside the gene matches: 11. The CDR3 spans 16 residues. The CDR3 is CSVPTGGTGGFTEAFF. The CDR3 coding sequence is TGCAGCGTTCCCACGGGGGGGACAGGGGGCTTCACTGAAGCTTTCTTT.

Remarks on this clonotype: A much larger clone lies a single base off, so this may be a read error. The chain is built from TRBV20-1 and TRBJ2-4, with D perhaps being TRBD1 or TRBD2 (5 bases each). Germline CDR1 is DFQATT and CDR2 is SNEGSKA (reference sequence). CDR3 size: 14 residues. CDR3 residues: CSAKNGGRQNNQYF. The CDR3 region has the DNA TGCAGTGCTAAAAATGGGGGAAGGCAAAACAATCAGTACTTC.

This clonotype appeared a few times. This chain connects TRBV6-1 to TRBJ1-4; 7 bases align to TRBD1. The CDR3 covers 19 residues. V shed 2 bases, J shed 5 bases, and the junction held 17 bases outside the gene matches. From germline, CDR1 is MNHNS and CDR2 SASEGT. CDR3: CASSERSFSGTAENEKLFF. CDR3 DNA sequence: TGTGCCAGCAGTGAAAGGTCCTTTTCCGGGACAGCCGAGAATGAAAAACTGTTTTTT.

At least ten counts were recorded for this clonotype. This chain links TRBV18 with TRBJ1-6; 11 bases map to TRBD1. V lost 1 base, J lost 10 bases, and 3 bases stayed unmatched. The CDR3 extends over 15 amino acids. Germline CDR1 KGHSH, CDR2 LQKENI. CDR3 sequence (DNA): TGTGCCAGCTCACCACGGGACAGGGGGTGGTCACCCCTCCACTTT. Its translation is CASSPRDRGWSPLHF.

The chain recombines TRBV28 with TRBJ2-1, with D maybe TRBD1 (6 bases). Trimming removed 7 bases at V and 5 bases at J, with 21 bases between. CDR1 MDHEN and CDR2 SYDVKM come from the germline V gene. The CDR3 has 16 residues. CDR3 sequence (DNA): TGTGCCAGCACCCTCTTTACAGGGTTCCCCGACAATGAGCAGTTCTTC. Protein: CASTLFTGFPDNEQFF.

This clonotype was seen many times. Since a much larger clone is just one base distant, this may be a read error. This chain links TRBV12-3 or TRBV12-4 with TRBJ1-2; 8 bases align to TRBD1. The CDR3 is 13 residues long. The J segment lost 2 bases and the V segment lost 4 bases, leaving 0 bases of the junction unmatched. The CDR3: CASSWTGNYGYTF. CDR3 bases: TGTGCCAGCAGTTGGACAGGGAACTATGGCTACACCTTC.